The 32 T cell receptor beta chains listed next were all sequenced from one sample in a study of identical twins. TCRdb itself ran the 5' RACE reads through MiXCR, one entry per CDR3 protein. This sample carries approximately 630,000 distinct CDR3 sequences, roughly 6.6% of them seen once, and the ten largest clones take 1.6%. These records were also assigned to another study, of yellow fever vaccine responses in identical twins.

Sequencing used PBMCs. The source is a young woman in good health.

In this sample, this clonotype turned up many times. This chain uses TRBV6-1 with TRBJ1-3, with a tentative D call TRBD1 (5 bases). Looked up from germline, CDR1 is MNHNS and CDR2 is SASEGT. With 3 bases removed from V and 0 bases from J, the gap between germline ends came to 12 bases. The CDR3 has 16 residues. CDR3 amino acids: CASSDGHPSSGNTIYF. In nucleotides, the CDR3 is TGTGCCAGCAGTGACGGACATCCAAGCTCTGGAAACACCATATATTTT.

The V and J genes are TRBV6-5 and TRBJ1-2; TRBD1 matches at 9 bases. The germline V gene has CDR1 MNHEY and CDR2 SVGAGI. The CDR3 has 12 residues. Trimming cost V 6 bases and J 8 bases; bases outside gene matches: 4. The CDR3, as DNA: TGTGCCAGCAGACAGGGGGCTGAGGGCTACACCTTC. It translates to CASRQGAEGYTF.

This clonotype was counted a few times. The chain recombines TRBV9 with TRBJ1-2; D may be TRBD1 (5 bases). Deletions cut 3 bases from V and 8 bases from J, with 8 bases between. Germline assignment: CDR1 SGDLS and CDR2 YYNGEE. The CDR3 extends over 11 amino acids. In DNA, the CDR3 is TGTGCCAGCAGCGACAGGAGGGGCTACACCTTC. Translation: CASSDRRGYTF.

The CDR3 loop reads CASSLGGGGYYGYTF. The DNA of the CDR3 is TGTGCCAGCAGCTTAGGCGGGGGCGGATACTATGGCTACACCTTC. This rearrangement joins TRBV11-2 to TRBJ1-2, with D perhaps matching TRBD1 (6 bases). This CDR3 is built from 15 residues. V was trimmed by 1 base and J by 3 bases, leaving 12 bases between them. Germline-derived CDR1 and CDR2 are SGHAT and FQNNGV. Looking up the rest from reference TRBV11-2 and TRBJ1-2 gives the full variable domain: EAGVAQSPRYKIIEKRQSVAFWCNPISGHATLYWYQQILGQGPKLLIQFQNNGVVDDSQLPKDRFSAERLKGVDSTLKIQPAKLEDSAVYLCASSLGGGGYYGYTFGSGTRLTVV.

This clonotype has a count of ten or more. The V call is TRBV7-7, the J call TRBJ2-3; D gene unclear. Looked up from germline, CDR1 is SSHAT and CDR2 is FNYEAQ (reference sequence). This CDR3 has 15 amino acids. With 0 bases removed from V and 2 bases from J, the gap between germline ends came to 9 bases. The CDR3, as DNA: TGTGCCAGCAGCTTAGCGCTGGGGAACACAGATACGCAGTATTTT. As protein: CASSLALGNTDTQYF.

This clonotype was recorded a few times. The chain is built from TRBV20-1 and TRBJ2-5; D unresolved. Germline V CDR1 and CDR2: DFQATT, SNEGSKA (reference sequence). The V and J ends lost 2 bases and 4 bases respectively, with 8 bases between them. The CDR3 consists of 12 residues. The CDR3: CSARFGSETQYF. The CDR3 DNA follows: TGCAGTGCTAGATTTGGGTCAGAGACCCAGTACTTC.

This chain joins TRBV6-1 and TRBJ2-4, with a weak D call TRBD2 (7 bases). Germline lookup yields CDR1 MNHNS and CDR2 SASEGT. The germline V and J ends were trimmed by 0 bases and 8 bases, with 11 bases remaining between them. The CDR3 sequence is 14 residues long. CDR3 loop: CASSEAGGGYIQYF. The CDR3 DNA sequence: TGTGCCAGCAGTGAAGCAGGGGGGGGGTACATTCAGTACTTC.

This clonotype was observed a few times. V gene TRBV4-1 combines with J gene TRBJ1-5; no clear D gene. The ends were cut back, 3 bases at V and 2 bases at J, with 8 bases in the middle. Germline CDR1 is MGHRA and CDR2 is YSYEKL. The CDR3 consists of 14 residues. CDR3 nucleotide sequence: TGCGCCAGCAGCCATAGAGAGGGCAATCAGCCCCAGCATTTT. Translating it yields CASSHREGNQPQHF.

This clonotype was seen more than once but under ten times. CDR3 DNA sequence: TGCGCCAGCAGCATAGGGACGTACGACGAGCAGTACTTC. Its translation is CASSIGTYDEQYF. This rearrangement joins TRBV5-1 to TRBJ2-7; either TRBD1 or TRBD2 may supply D (5 bases each). The CDR3 is 13 residues long. Germline lookup yields CDR1 SGHRS and CDR2 YFSETQ. Trimming removed 4 bases from V and 5 bases from J, with 13 bases in between.

This clonotype was detected only once. The J gene is TRBJ2-1, the V gene TRBV13; D not resolved. The V and J ends lost 0 bases and 5 bases respectively, with 11 bases between them. Germline CDR1 is PRHDT and CDR2 is FYEKMQ (reference sequence). The CDR3 extends over 15 amino acids. The CDR3 DNA sequence: TGTGCCAGCAGCTTAGGTAGGGAACCCAACAATGAGCAGTTCTTC. This translates into CASSLGREPNNEQFF. The whole variable domain, remainder taken from reference TRBV13 and TRBJ2-1, is AAGVIQSPRHLIKEKRETATLKCYPIPRHDTVYWYQQGPGQDPQFLISFYEKMQSDKGSIPDRFSAQQFSDYHSELNMSSLELGDSALYFCASSLGREPNNEQFFGPGTRLTVL.

This clonotype was recorded many times. The chain is built from TRBV5-1 and TRBJ2-2; 11 nucleotides line up with TRBD2. The CDR3 totals 16 residues. Germline CDR1 and CDR2: SGHRS and YFSETQ. J lost 7 bases, V lost 7 bases, and 12 bases had no gene match. The CDR3 reads CASQNGLGTSGGELFF. In DNA form, the CDR3 reads TGCGCCAGCCAAAACGGCCTCGGGACTAGCGGCGGGGAGCTGTTTTTT.

The sample holds a few counts of this clonotype. CDR3 DNA sequence: TGCGCCAGCAGTGGCCCGGGGGCCGTGGGCTACGAGCAGTACGTC. As protein: CASSGPGAVGYEQYV. The chain uses TRBV10-1 and TRBJ2-7; D tentatively reads TRBD1 or TRBD2 (6 bases each). Trimming took off 4 bases at V and 3 bases at J, with 16 bases between the two ends. CDR3 length: 15 amino acids. CDR1 is WNHNN and CDR2 is SYGVQD in the germline V gene (reference sequence).

DNA for the CDR3: TGCGCCAGCAGCTCACTAGGACTCCCGGGACCAGATACGCAGTATTTT. It codes for CASSSLGLPGPDTQYF. The chain carries TRBV5-1 and TRBJ2-3, with D perhaps TRBD1 or TRBD2 (5 bases each). The CDR3 has 16 amino acids. CDR1 is SGHRS, CDR2 YFSETQ, per germline. V lost 3 bases and J lost 4, with 18 bases in between.

This clonotype was seen a handful of times. The chain combines TRBV10-3 with TRBJ1-2, with D uncertain. Germline lookup yields CDR1 ENHRY and CDR2 SYGVKD. V shed 3 bases and J shed 3 bases, with 14 bases lying between them. The CDR3 covers 15 residues. CDR3: CAISDPWMVDYGYTF. DNA for the CDR3: TGTGCCATCAGTGACCCCTGGATGGTTGACTATGGCTACACCTTC.

The CDR3 coding sequence is TGTGCCAGCGAGGGGCAAACTAGCGGGAGTCGGTACGAGCAGTACTTC. It yields the protein CASEGQTSGSRYEQYF. The chain couples TRBV6-1 to TRBJ2-7; 11 bases match TRBD2. Looked up from germline, CDR1 is MNHNS and CDR2 is SASEGT. The length of the CDR3 is 16 residues. V was pared by 8 bases and J by 4 bases, with 13 bases of the junction left unmatched.

The V call is TRBV1, the J call TRBJ1-4; the D call in the table, TRBD1, was not verified against the DNA. TRBV1 is shown as a pseudogene. The CDR3 spans 17 residues. The CDR3 DNA sequence: TGCACCAGCCCAACGGGACAGGGGATGAGTATGAATGAAAAACTGTTTTTT. Protein product: CTSPTGQGMSMNEKLFF.

The V call is TRBV7-9, the J call TRBJ2-1; D might be TRBD1 (8 bases). The CDR3 has 15 residues. Between the trimmed V and J ends, which lost 4 bases and 7 bases, there was a span of 17 bases. Germline V gene lookup returns CDR1 SEHNR and CDR2 FQNEAQ (reference sequence). The CDR3 loop is CASSSGQGLRNEQFF. In nucleotides, the CDR3 is TGTGCCAGCAGCTCTGGACAGGGACTAAGGAATGAGCAGTTCTTC.

The sample holds a few counts of this clonotype. The V gene is TRBV5-6, the J gene TRBJ2-3; D gene ambiguous. CDR1 is SGHDT and CDR2 is YYEEEE in the germline V gene. The ends were cut back, 2 bases at V and 7 bases at J, with 14 bases in the middle. CDR3 length: 14 residues. For the CDR3, the DNA is TGTGCCAGCAGCTTCCCACTGGCTACGAATACGCAGTATTTT. This gives the protein CASSFPLATNTQYF.

This clonotype occurred a few times. The gene calls are TRBV6-5 and TRBJ2-5, with D perhaps matching TRBD2 (6 bases). Deletions cut 0 bases from V and 3 bases from J, with 14 bases between. The CDR3 is 16 amino acids. Germline V gene sequence: CDR1 MNHEY, CDR2 SVGAGI. CDR3 protein: CASSYSGLRGKETQYF. As DNA, the CDR3 is TGTGCCAGCAGTTACTCGGGACTTCGAGGGAAAGAGACCCAGTACTTC.

The genes are TRBV2 and TRBJ2-3, with 10 bases matching TRBD1. The CDR3 sequence is 15 residues long. V lost 6 bases to trimming and J lost 3 bases; unmatched junction nucleotides: 6. CDR1 is SNHLY and CDR2 is FYNNEI in the germline V gene. CDR3 sequence reads: CASRRQGAWTDTQYF. In DNA form, the CDR3 reads TGTGCCAGCAGGCGACAGGGGGCTTGGACAGATACGCAGTATTTT. Variable domain in full (rest from reference TRBV2 and TRBJ2-3): EPEVTQTPSHQVTQMGQEVILRCVPISNHLYFYWYRQILGQKVEFLVSFYNNEISEKSEIFDDQFSVERPDGSNFTLKIRSTKLEDSAMYFCASRRQGAWTDTQYFGPGTRLTVL.

This clonotype has at least ten counts. V and J are TRBV5-5 and TRBJ1-4; 9 nucleotides agree with TRBD1. This CDR3 region has 18 residues. Per germline, CDR1 SGHKS and CDR2 YYEKEE (reference sequence). V was pared by 4 bases and J by 2 bases, with 12 bases of the junction left unmatched. The DNA for the CDR3 is TGTGCCAGCAGCGAATCCGGGACAGGGTTGTTCACTAATGAAAAACTGTTTTTT. It yields the protein CASSESGTGLFTNEKLFF.

This clonotype was detected ten times or more. The chain is built from TRBV5-1 and TRBJ2-2; D may correspond to TRBD1 or TRBD2 (5 bases each). V lost 5 bases and J 8 bases, leaving 16 bases between the germline ends. The germline V gene has CDR1 SGHRS and CDR2 YFSETQ. This CDR3 has 14 amino acids. CDR3 nucleotide sequence: TGCGCCAGCAGAACCACCGGGACCTGGGGGGAGCTGTTTTTT. This gives the protein CASRTTGTWGELFF.

This clonotype was counted many times. The chain has TRBV27 and TRBJ2-7; the D call may be TRBD1 or TRBD2 (5 bases each). Trimming removed 0 bases from V and 2 bases from J, with 11 bases in between. Per germline, CDR1 MNHEY and CDR2 SMNVEV (reference sequence). This CDR3 comprises 15 residues. CDR3 sequence: CASSLSMGVAYEQYF. CDR3 DNA sequence: TGTGCCAGCAGTTTATCGATGGGGGTAGCCTACGAGCAGTACTTC.

This clonotype has a count of ten or more. The chain combines TRBV2 with TRBJ2-1; tentative D call: TRBD1 (6 bases). From germline, CDR1 is SNHLY and CDR2 FYNNEI. The CDR3 length is 14 residues. V lost 7 bases and J 2 bases, leaving 12 bases between the germline ends. The CDR3 DNA reads TGTGCCAGCATGGACGGACAGACCTACAATGAGCAGTTCTTC. Protein: CASMDGQTYNEQFF.

In its sample, this clonotype was seen a few times. The chain couples TRBV29-1 to TRBJ2-5; D may be TRBD1 (6 bases). The CDR3 has 13 amino acids. The V end was cut by 3 bases, the J end by 3 bases, with 11 bases between. The germline V gene has CDR1 SQVTM and CDR2 ANQGSEA. The DNA for the CDR3 is TGCAGCGTTGATCCCTCAGGGGAAGAGACCCAGTACTTC. It encodes CSVDPSGEETQYF.

V usage is TRBV7-6 and J usage is TRBJ2-4; a possible D gene is TRBD1 (6 bases). CDR3 size: 17 residues. The ends were cut back, 0 bases at V and 0 bases at J, with 12 bases in the middle. Looked up from germline, CDR1 is SGHVS and CDR2 is FNYEAQ. Here the CDR3 reads CASSLARDKLAKNIQYF. The DNA for the CDR3 is TGTGCCAGCAGCTTAGCCCGGGACAAGCTAGCCAAAAACATTCAGTACTTC.

This clonotype was found many times. CDR3 sequence: CASGQPNTGELFF. CDR3 nucleotides: TGTGCCAGCGGACAGCCGAACACCGGGGAGCTGTTTTTT. The V gene is TRBV9, the J gene TRBJ2-2; TRBD1 is a possible D gene (6 bases). V was clipped by 7 bases and J by 0 bases, with 7 bases between them. Germline V lookup: CDR1 SGDLS, CDR2 YYNGEE. The length of the CDR3 is 13 residues.

The genes are TRBV7-8 and TRBJ2-3; 7 bases align to TRBD1. This CDR3 comprises 15 residues. The V and J ends lost 4 bases and 1 base, in that order; junction bases with no gene match: 5. Germline V gene data show CDR1 as SGHVS and CDR2 as FQNEAQ. The CDR3 reads CASSSTGQGTDTQYF. The DNA for the CDR3 is TGTGCCAGCAGCTCAACCGGACAGGGCACAGATACGCAGTATTTT.

The chain combines TRBV10-3 with TRBJ2-4; 7 bases line up with TRBD1. With V trimmed by 0 bases and J by 5 bases, 7 bases remained unmatched. This CDR3 has 16 residues. The V gene's germline CDR1 is ENHRY and CDR2 SYGVKD. This CDR3 reads CAISESRQGHENIQYF. In DNA form, the CDR3 reads TGTGCCATCAGTGAGTCGAGACAGGGTCACGAAAACATTCAGTACTTC.

J is TRBJ1-5 and V is TRBV25-1, with 8 nucleotides matching TRBD1. Germline trimming cut 1 base from V and 5 bases from J; bases unmatched to any gene: 4. CDR1 is MGHDK, CDR2 SYGVNS, per germline. This CDR3 comprises 15 residues. Here the CDR3 DNA reads TGTGCCAGCAGTGAATCCAGGACAGGGCATCAGCCCCAGCATTTT. Its translation: CASSESRTGHQPQHF.

This clonotype was picked up many times. The J gene is TRBJ2-1, the V gene TRBV2; 12 bases align to TRBD2. Germline V CDR1 and CDR2: SNHLY, FYNNEI. The CDR3 extends over 16 amino acids. V dropped 5 bases and J dropped 7; count of bases not matched to a gene: 9. CDR3 bases: TGTGCCAGCAGTCCTTGGGCTAGCGGGAGGGAAAATGAGCAGTTCTTC. It yields the protein CASSPWASGRENEQFF.

This clonotype was observed at least ten times. The gene calls are TRBV13 and TRBJ1-1; 10 bases match TRBD1. The length of the CDR3 is 14 residues. Germline lookup yields CDR1 PRHDT and CDR2 FYEKMQ (reference sequence). After removal of 5 bases from V and 4 bases from J, the junction contained 4 bases not matched to a gene. The DNA for the CDR3 is TGTGCCAGCAGCCGGGACAGGGGTGTCACTGAAGCTTTCTTT. Translating gives CASSRDRGVTEAFF.